Listed below are T cell receptor beta chains from one sample, sequenced in a study of glioma-infiltrating T cells. MiXCR, run by TCRdb on the multiplex PCR reads, gives a single entry per CDR3 protein. The sample has 95,000 to 110,000 distinct CDR3 sequences; about 30% are singletons. The specimen sequenced was glioma tissue, nonneoplastic brain tissue, or PBMCs (not recorded which). Receptors originate from a human donor with low-grade glioma or glioblastoma, undergoing nonglioma brain surgery, or in good health (not recorded which). Both conserved end residues are part of each CDR3. A D gene is named only where the DNA matches it firmly. Some rows mark clone size as missing; the rest say once, few, many or name a class of expanded clone.

DNA: TGTGCCATCAGACGTATCGAGGGGGGCAATGAGCAGTTCTTC
CDR3: CAIRRIEGGNEQFF
J: TRBJ2-1
D: NA
V: TRBV10-3
size: many

DNA: TGTGCCAGCTCCCTAGGGGGTCCGGCCTCGGATACGCAGTATTTT
CDR3: CASSLGGPASDTQYF
J: TRBJ2-3
D: NA
V: TRBV7-9
size: few

DNA: TGTGCCAGCAGCGGCACAGGGGGCGCCTACGAGCAGTACTTC
CDR3: CASSGTGGAYEQYF
J: TRBJ2-7
D: TRBD1
V: TRBV5-6
size: few

DNA: TGTGCCAGCAGCTTGAACAGGGTGAATTCACCCCTCCACTTT
CDR3: CASSLNRVNSPLHF
J: TRBJ1-6
D: NA
V: TRBV7-2
size: NA

DNA: TGCGCCAGCAGCCAACGGACTAGCGGGGTAAACAATGAGCAGTTCTTC
CDR3: CASSQRTSGVNNEQFF
J: TRBJ2-1
D: TRBD2
V: TRBV4-3
size: few

DNA: TGCAGTGCTAGTAAGGGTAGCTCGGATACGCAGTATTTT
CDR3: CSASKGSSDTQYF
J: TRBJ2-3
D: NA
V: TRBV20-1
size: many

DNA: TGTGCCAGCACTTCTGGGGGAACTAATGAAAAACTGTTTTTT
CDR3: CASTSGGTNEKLFF
J: TRBJ1-4
D: NA
V: TRBV28
size: NA

DNA: TGCGCCAGCAGCCAAGCTTATGTCCAGGGCCCTGTGGCCTTC
CDR3: CASSQAYVQGPVAF
J: TRBJ1-2
D: NA
V: TRBV4-3
size: NA

DNA: TGTGCCAGCAGCGAGCTAGCCACAGATAAGCAGTATTTT
CDR3: CASSELATDKQYF
J: TRBJ2-3
D: NA
V: TRBV6-2/TRBV6-3
size: once

DNA: TGTGCCAGCAGCTTTAGCGGGGGACGAGATACGCAGTATTTT
CDR3: CASSFSGGRDTQYF
J: TRBJ2-3
D: TRBD2
V: TRBV7-6
size: many

DNA: TGTGCCACCAGTGATTGGGCTGCGCAAGAGACCCAGTACTTC
CDR3: CATSDWAAQETQYF
J: TRBJ2-5
D: NA
V: TRBV24-1
size: many

DNA: TGTGCCACCAGCCCGATCGTATCTGACAGGGGGCTCACCGGGGAGCTGTTTTTT
CDR3: CATSPIVSDRGLTGELFF
J: TRBJ2-2
D: TRBD1
V: TRBV24-1
size: NA

DNA: TGTGCCAGCAGCCTCCGGGACAGGTCCGTTGGACATGGCTACACCTTC
CDR3: CASSLRDRSVGHGYTF
J: TRBJ1-2
D: TRBD1
V: TRBV12-3/TRBV12-4
size: many

DNA: TGTGCCAGCAGTTTAAGGCCTAGCGGATTCTACGAGCAGTACTTC
CDR3: CASSLRPSGFYEQYF
J: TRBJ2-7
D: TRBD2
V: TRBV12-3/TRBV12-4
size: NA

DNA: TGCAGTGCTATTTCCTCCCGCCAAAAGGATTCACCCCTCCACTTT
CDR3: CSAISSRQKDSPLHF
J: TRBJ1-6
D: NA
V: TRBV20-1
size: many

DNA: TGTGCCAGCAGCGTAGAGGACAGGCCCCCGGGAAGCACTGAAGCTTTCTTT
CDR3: CASSVEDRPPGSTEAFF
J: TRBJ1-1
D: TRBD1
V: TRBV9
size: NA

DNA: TGTGCCAGCAGGGGACTAGCGAGGCATTTT
CDR3: CASRGLARHF
J: TRBJ2-3
D: TRBD2
V: TRBV6-4
size: NA

DNA: TGTGCCAGCGGCGATGGGCCCTACGAGCAGTACTTC
CDR3: CASGDGPYEQYF
J: TRBJ2-7
D: NA
V: TRBV6-1
size: many

DNA: TGTGCCAGTAGCTTAACAGGTGGGGAGCAGTTCTTC
CDR3: CASSLTGGEQFF
J: TRBJ2-1
D: NA
V: TRBV19
size: NA

DNA: TGTGCCAGTAGTATAAGCCCGTGGGACAGTGAGCATGAGAAAGAGACCCAGTACTTC
CDR3: CASSISPWDSEHEKETQYF
J: TRBJ2-5
D: TRBD1
V: TRBV19
size: many

DNA: TGTGCTAGCAGCTTGGGTTCAGGGGGTCAAGAGACCCAGTACTTC
CDR3: CASSLGSGGQETQYF
J: TRBJ2-5
D: TRBD1
V: TRBV7-7
size: many

DNA: TGCAGTGCTCCTAGCGGATTCTCCTACAATGAGCAGTTCTTC
CDR3: CSAPSGFSYNEQFF
J: TRBJ2-1
D: TRBD2
V: TRBV20-1
size: many

DNA: TGTGCCAGCAGCTTAGCTGTAGGGGCCCCCTATGGCTACACCTTC
CDR3: CASSLAVGAPYGYTF
J: TRBJ1-2
D: NA
V: TRBV11-1
size: few

DNA: TGTGCCAGTAGTACCCCGACCGGGGGGGCGGGTGAGCAGTTCTTC
CDR3: CASSTPTGGAGEQFF
J: TRBJ2-1
D: TRBD2
V: TRBV19
size: NA

DNA: TGCGCCAGCAGCCAAGACAGGGGCGTAGCTTCACCCCTCCACTTT
CDR3: CASSQDRGVASPLHF
J: TRBJ1-6
D: NA
V: TRBV4-3
size: few

DNA: TGCAGTGCAAGGTGGGACAAGGACTACGAGCAGTACTTC
CDR3: CSARWDKDYEQYF
J: TRBJ2-7
D: NA
V: TRBV20-1
size: many

DNA: TGTGCCAGCAGTTTTAACCAGAAGAACACTGAAGCTTTCTTT
CDR3: CASSFNQKNTEAFF
J: TRBJ1-1
D: NA
V: TRBV27
size: many

DNA: TGTGCCAGCAGCTTAGCCTCCTTGGGCACTGAAGCTTTCTTT
CDR3: CASSLASLGTEAFF
J: TRBJ1-1
D: NA
V: TRBV7-2
size: many

DNA: TGTGCCCCCGGCCAAGGCTCGGTCGACGAGACCCAGTACTTC
CDR3: CAPGQGSVDETQYF
J: TRBJ2-5
D: NA
V: TRBV24-1
size: NA

DNA: TGTGCCAGCAGCCGGGGTAGCGGGGGGTTCCAAGAGACCCAGTACTTC
CDR3: CASSRGSGGFQETQYF
J: TRBJ2-5
D: TRBD2
V: TRBV3-1
size: many

DNA: TGCGCCAGCAGCTTGGGGGGAGGCCTCTACACAGATACGCAGTATTTT
CDR3: CASSLGGGLYTDTQYF
J: TRBJ2-3
D: NA
V: TRBV5-1
size: NA

DNA: TGTGCCAGCAGTGCCGGACACACCGGGGAGCTGTTTTTT
CDR3: CASSAGHTGELFF
J: TRBJ2-2
D: NA
V: TRBV6-1
size: many

DNA: TGTGCCAGCAGCTTAGCGCTTGGGCGGGGGGCCGATACGCAGTATTTT
CDR3: CASSLALGRGADTQYF
J: TRBJ2-3
D: TRBD2
V: TRBV7-6
size: many

DNA: TGTGCCAGCAGGTCGCTAGCGGGGGGATGGGAGACCCAGTACTTC
CDR3: CASRSLAGGWETQYF
J: TRBJ2-5
D: TRBD2
V: TRBV6-1
size: NA

DNA: TGTGCCAGCAGTGAAGAGGGGCCCCTCTACAATGAGCAGTTCTTC
CDR3: CASSEEGPLYNEQFF
J: TRBJ2-1
D: NA
V: TRBV2
size: many

DNA: TGTGCCAGCAGCGCACGGCACGGCACTGAAGCTTTCTTT
CDR3: CASSARHGTEAFF
J: TRBJ1-1
D: NA
V: TRBV9
size: NA